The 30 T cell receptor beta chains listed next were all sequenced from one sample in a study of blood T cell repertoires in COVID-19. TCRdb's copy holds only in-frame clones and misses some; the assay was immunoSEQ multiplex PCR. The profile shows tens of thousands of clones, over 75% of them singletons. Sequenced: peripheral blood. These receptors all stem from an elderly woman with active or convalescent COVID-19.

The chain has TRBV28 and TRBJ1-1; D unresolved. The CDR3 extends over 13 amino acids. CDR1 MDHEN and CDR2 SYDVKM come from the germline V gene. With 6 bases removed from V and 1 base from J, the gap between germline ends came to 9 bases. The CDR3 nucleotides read TGTGCCAGCAGCCTACAGACGAACACTGAAGCTTTCTTT. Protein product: CASSLQTNTEAFF.

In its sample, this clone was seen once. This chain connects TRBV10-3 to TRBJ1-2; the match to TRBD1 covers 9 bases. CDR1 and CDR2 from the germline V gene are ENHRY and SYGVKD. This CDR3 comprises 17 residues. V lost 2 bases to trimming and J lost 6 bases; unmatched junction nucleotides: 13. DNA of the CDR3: TGTGCCATCAGTGAGACCCAATACCCGACAGGGGGAAATGGCTACACCTTC. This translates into CAISETQYPTGGNGYTF.

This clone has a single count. The CDR3 protein is CASSQRAGGIVERQYF. CDR3 bases: TGTGCCAGCAGTCAAAGGGCGGGGGGCATCGTTGAGAGGCAGTATTTT. The rearrangement joins TRBV11-2 to TRBJ2-3; TRBD2 aligns across 8 bases. Germline assignment: CDR1 SGHAT and CDR2 FQNNGV. The J segment lost 11 bases and the V segment lost 6 bases, leaving 19 bases of the junction unmatched. The CDR3 contains 16 residues. The full variable domain, its missing parts supplied by reference TRBV11-2 and TRBJ2-3, is EAGVAQSPRYKIIEKRQSVAFWCNPISGHATLYWYQQILGQGPKLLIQFQNNGVVDDSQLPKDRFSAERLKGVDSTLKIQPAKLEDSAVYLCASSQRAGGIVERQYFGPGTRLTVL.

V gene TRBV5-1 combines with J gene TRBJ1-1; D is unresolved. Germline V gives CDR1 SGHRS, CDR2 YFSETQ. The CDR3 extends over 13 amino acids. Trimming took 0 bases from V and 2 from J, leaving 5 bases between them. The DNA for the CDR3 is TGCGCCAGCAGCTTGGTCCCTAACACTGAAGCTTTCTTT. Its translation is CASSLVPNTEAFF.

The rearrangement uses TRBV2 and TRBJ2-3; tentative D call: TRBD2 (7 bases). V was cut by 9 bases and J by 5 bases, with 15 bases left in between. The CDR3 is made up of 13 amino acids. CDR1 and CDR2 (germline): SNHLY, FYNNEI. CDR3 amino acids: CASRGGVLDTQYF. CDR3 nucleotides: TGTGCCAGTCGAGGGGGGGTTCTAGATACGCAGTATTTT. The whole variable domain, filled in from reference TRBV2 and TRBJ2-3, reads EPEVTQTPSHQVTQMGQEVILRCVPISNHLYFYWYRQILGQKVEFLVSFYNNEISEKSEIFDDQFSVERPDGSNFTLKIRSTKLEDSAMYFCASRGGVLDTQYFGPGTRLTVL.

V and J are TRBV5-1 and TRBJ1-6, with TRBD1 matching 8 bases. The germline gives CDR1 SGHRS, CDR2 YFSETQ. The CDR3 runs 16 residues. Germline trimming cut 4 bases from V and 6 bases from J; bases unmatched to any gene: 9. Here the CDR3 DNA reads TGCGCCAGCAGCCCTACCTTTGACAGGGGTAATTCACCCCTCCACTTT. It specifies CASSPTFDRGNSPLHF.

The CDR3 nucleotides read TGTGCCAGCAGTAAAACTGGGACTAGCGGGATTTGGGAGCAGTTCTTC. Translated: CASSKTGTSGIWEQFF. The V and J genes are TRBV6-2 or TRBV6-3 and TRBJ2-1; the match to TRBD2 covers 13 bases. The CDR3 consists of 16 residues. Germline CDR1 reads MNHEY; CDR2 reads SVGEGT. Trimming took 5 bases from V and 10 from J; bases not matched to a gene: 11.

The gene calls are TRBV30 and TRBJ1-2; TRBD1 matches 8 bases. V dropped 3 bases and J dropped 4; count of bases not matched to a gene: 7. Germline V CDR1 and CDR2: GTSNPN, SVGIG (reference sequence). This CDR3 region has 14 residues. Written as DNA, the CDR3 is TGTGCCTGGAGAGGACAGGGAATAATCTATGGCTACACCTTC. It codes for CAWRGQGIIYGYTF. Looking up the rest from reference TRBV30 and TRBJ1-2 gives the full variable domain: SQTIHQWPATLVQPVGSPLSLECTVEGTSNPNLYWYRQAAGRGLQLLFYSVGIGQISSEVPQNLSASRPQDRQFILSSKKLLLSDSGFYLCAWRGQGIIYGYTFGSGTRLTVV.

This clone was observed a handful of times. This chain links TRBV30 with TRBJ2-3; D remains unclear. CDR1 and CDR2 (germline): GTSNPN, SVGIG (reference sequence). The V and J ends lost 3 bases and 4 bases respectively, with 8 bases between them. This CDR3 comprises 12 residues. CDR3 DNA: TGTGCCTGGAGCGGTAACGCAGATACGCAGTATTTT. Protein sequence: CAWSGNADTQYF.

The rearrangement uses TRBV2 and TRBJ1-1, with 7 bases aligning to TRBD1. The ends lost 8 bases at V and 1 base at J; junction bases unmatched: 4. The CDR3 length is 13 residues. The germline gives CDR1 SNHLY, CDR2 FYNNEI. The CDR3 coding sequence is TGTGCCAGCTACGGGACAGCGAACACTGAAGCTTTCTTT. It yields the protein CASYGTANTEAFF.

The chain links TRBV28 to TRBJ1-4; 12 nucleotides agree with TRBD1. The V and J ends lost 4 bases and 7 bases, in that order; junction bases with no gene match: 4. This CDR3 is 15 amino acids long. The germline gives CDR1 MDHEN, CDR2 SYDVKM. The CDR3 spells CASSWDRGRVEKLFF. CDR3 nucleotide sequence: TGTGCCAGCAGTTGGGACAGGGGGCGGGTTGAAAAACTGTTTTTT.

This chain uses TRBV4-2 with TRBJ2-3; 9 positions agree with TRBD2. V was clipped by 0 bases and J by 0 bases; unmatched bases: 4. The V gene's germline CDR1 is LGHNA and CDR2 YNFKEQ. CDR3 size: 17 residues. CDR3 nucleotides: TGTGCCAGCAGCCAAGAGGCTAGCGGGGTTAGCACAGATACGCAGTATTTT. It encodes CASSQEASGVSTDTQYF.

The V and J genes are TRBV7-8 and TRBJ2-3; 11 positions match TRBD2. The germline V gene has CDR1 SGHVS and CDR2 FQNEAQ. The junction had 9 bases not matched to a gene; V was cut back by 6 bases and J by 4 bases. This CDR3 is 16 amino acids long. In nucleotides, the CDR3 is TGTGCCAGCAGAAATAGCGGGGGGGCAGGTGCAGATACGCAGTATTTT. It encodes CASRNSGGAGADTQYF. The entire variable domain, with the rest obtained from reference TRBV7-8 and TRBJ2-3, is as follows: GAGVSQSPRYKVAKRGQDVALRCDPISGHVSLFWYQQALGQGPEFLTYFQNEAQLDKSGLPSDRFFAERPEGSVSTLKIQRTQQEDSAVYLCASRNSGGAGADTQYFGPGTRLTVL.

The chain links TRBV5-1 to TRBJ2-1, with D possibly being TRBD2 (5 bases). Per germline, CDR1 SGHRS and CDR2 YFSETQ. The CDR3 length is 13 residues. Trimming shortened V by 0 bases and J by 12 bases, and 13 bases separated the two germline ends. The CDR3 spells CASSLEGGAGQFF. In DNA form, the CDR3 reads TGCGCCAGCAGCTTGGAGGGCGGCGCGGGGCAGTTCTTC. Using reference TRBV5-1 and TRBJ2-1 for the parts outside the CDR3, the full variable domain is KAGVTQTPRYLIKTRGQQVTLSCSPISGHRSVSWYQQTPGQGLQFLFEYFSETQRNKGNFPGRFSGRQFSNSRSEMNVSTLELGDSALYLCASSLEGGAGQFFGPGTRLTVL.

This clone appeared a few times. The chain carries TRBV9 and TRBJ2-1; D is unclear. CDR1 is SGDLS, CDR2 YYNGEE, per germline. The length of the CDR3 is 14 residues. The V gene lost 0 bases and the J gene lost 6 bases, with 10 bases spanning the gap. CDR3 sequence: CASSVGLPGNEQFF. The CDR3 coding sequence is TGTGCCAGCAGCGTAGGGCTCCCGGGCAATGAGCAGTTCTTC.

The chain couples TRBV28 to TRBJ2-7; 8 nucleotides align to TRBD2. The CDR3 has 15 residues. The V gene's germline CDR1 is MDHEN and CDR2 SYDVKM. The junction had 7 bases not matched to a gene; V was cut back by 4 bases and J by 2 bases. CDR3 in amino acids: CASSSNRLATYEQYF. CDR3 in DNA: TGTGCCAGCAGTTCCAATCGACTAGCGACCTACGAGCAGTACTTC.

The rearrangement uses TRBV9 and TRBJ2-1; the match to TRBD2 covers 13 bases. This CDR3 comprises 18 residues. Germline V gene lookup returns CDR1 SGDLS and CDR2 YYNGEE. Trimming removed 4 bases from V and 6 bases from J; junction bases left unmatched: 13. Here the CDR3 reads CASSPLGLAGDLANEQFF. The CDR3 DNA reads TGTGCCAGCAGCCCCCTCGGACTAGCGGGAGATCTTGCCAATGAGCAGTTCTTC.

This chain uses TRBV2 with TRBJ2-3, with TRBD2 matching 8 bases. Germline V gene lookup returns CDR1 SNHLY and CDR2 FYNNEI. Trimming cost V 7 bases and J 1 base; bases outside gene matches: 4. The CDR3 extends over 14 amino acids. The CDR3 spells CASTQTSGTDTQYF. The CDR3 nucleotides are TGTGCCAGCACACAGACTAGCGGCACAGATACGCAGTATTTT.

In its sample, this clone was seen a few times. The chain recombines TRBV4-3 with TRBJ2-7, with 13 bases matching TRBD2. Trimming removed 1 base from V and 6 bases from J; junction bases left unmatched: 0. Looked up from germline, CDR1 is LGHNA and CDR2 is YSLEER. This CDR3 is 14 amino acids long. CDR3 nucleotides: TGCGCCAGCAGCCAAGGACTAGCGGGAGGCGAGCAGTACTTC. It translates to CASSQGLAGGEQYF.

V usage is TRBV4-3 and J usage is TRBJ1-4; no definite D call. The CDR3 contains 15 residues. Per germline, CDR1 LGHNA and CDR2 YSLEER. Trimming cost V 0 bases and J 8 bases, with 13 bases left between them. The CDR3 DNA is TGCGCCAGCAGCCAAGAACCTGGTGAGCCGGAAAAACTGTTTTTT. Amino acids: CASSQEPGEPEKLFF.

CDR3 sequence: CASREEDGLATQYF. In nucleotides, the CDR3 is TGCGCCAGCAGAGAGGAGGACGGTTTGGCGACCCAGTACTTC. The chain recombines TRBV5-1 with TRBJ2-5, with D possibly TRBD2 on 5 matching bases. This CDR3 is 14 amino acids long. Germline CDR1 reads SGHRS; CDR2 reads YFSETQ. The V end lost 5 bases, the J end lost 7 bases, and 18 bases lay between the germline ends.

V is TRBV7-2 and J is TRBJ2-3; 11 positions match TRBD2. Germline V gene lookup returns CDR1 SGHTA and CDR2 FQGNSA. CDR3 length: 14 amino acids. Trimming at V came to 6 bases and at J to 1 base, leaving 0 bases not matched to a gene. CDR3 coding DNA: TGTGCCAGCAGACTAGCGGGGGGCACAGATACGCAGTATTTT. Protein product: CASRLAGGTDTQYF.

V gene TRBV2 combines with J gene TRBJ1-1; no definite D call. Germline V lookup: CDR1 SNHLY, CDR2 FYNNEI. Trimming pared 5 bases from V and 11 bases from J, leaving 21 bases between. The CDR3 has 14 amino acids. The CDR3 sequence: CASSPSDRPRGAFF. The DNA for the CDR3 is TGTGCCAGCAGTCCTTCCGACCGCCCCCGAGGGGCTTTCTTT.

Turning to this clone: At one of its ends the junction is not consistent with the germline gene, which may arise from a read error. The CDR3 sequence is CASTRDRVMDF. The DNA for the CDR3 is TGTGCCAGCACCCGGGACAGGGTAATGGACTTC. This chain joins TRBV2 and TRBJ2-4, with 9 nucleotides matching TRBD1. The CDR3 extends over 11 amino acids. Germline V gene lookup returns CDR1 SNHLY and CDR2 FYNNEI. The full variable domain, completed using reference TRBV2 and TRBJ2-4, is EPEVTQTPSHQVTQMGQEVILRCVPISNHLYFYWYRQILGQKVEFLVSFYNNEISEKSEIFDDQFSVERPDGSNFTLKIRSTKLEDSAMYFCASTRDRVMDFGAGTRLSVL.

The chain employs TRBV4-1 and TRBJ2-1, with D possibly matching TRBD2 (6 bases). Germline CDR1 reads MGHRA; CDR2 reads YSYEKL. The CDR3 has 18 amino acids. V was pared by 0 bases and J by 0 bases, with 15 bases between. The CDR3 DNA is TGCGCCAGCAGCCAAGAAAAGCCGACTAGAGCCTCCTACAATGAGCAGTTCTTC. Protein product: CASSQEKPTRASYNEQFF.

CDR3 loop: CASSLGQSNTEAFF. CDR3 sequence (DNA): TGTGCCAGCAGCCTGGGACAGTCGAACACTGAAGCTTTCTTT. This sequence joins TRBV7-2 and TRBJ1-1; 7 bases line up with TRBD1. Germline V gene data show CDR1 as SGHTA and CDR2 as FQGNSA. This CDR3 spans 14 amino acids. With V trimmed by 5 bases and J by 1 base, 4 bases remained unmatched.

In DNA form, the CDR3 reads TGTGCCAGCAGTGATCGGGGTTGGGGCTACACCTTC. Its protein is CASSDRGWGYTF. This rearrangement joins TRBV2 to TRBJ1-2; D unresolved. The length of the CDR3 is 12 residues. Germline V gives CDR1 SNHLY, CDR2 FYNNEI. Trimming removed 3 bases from V and 8 bases from J, with 10 bases in between.

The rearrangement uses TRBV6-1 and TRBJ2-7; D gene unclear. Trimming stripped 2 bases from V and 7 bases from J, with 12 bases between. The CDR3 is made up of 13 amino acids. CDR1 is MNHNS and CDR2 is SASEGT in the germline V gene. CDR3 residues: CASSELVEDEQYF. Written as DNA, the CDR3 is TGTGCCAGCAGTGAACTAGTGGAAGATGAGCAGTACTTC.

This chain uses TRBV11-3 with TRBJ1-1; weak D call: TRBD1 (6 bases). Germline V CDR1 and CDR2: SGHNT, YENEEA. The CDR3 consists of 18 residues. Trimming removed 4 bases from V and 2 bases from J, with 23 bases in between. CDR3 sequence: CASSCTQETGLFNTEAFF. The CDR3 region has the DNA TGTGCCAGCAGCTGTACCCAAGAGACAGGACTTTTTAACACTGAAGCTTTCTTT.

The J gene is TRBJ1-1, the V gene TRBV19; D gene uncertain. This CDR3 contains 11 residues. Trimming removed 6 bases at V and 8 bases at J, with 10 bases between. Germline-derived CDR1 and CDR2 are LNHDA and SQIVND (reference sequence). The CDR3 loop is CASSEALEAFF. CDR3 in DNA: TGTGCCAGTAGCGAGGCCCTCGAAGCTTTCTTT.